The source of this TCR beta chain is a study of cytomegalovirus exposure and HLA in healthy donors. The study's findings and limits: Subsequent analysis of the 100 to 150 validation repertoires found a tendency for first-cohort TCR clusters to co-occur. With high specificity and sensitivity, the classifier reportedly diagnosed cytomegalovirus status.

TCRdb keeps only in-frame clones here, not all; method: immunoSEQ multiplex PCR. The table has under 200,000 clones, around four fifths seen once. In regard to this clone: The antigen is undetermined.

The V segment lost 4 bases and the J segment 4 bases; nucleotides outside the gene matches: 9. The CDR3 extends over 15 amino acids. Germline lookup yields CDR1 LNHDA and CDR2 SQIVND (reference sequence). The sequence was collected from a man between 18 and 35 years old in good health and CMV-seropositive. This sequence joins TRBV19 and TRBJ2-5; 7 nucleotides match TRBD2. What was sequenced was PBMCs. CDR3 bases: TGTGCCAGTAGTACCCGGACTAGTTGGCCAGAGACCCAGTACTTC. It codes for CASSTRTSWPETQYF.